This T cell receptor (beta chain) was obtained from a study of blood T cells in healthy people across ages. Study observations and caveats: Diversity was higher, and naive CD4+ cells more numerous, in long-lived donors than in aged donors.

Primed by a sample-barcoded 5' primer and a J-beta primer mix, a second PCR proceeded for roughly 6 to 12 cycles. TCRdb reanalysed the 5' RACE reads using MiXCR and keeps one entry per CDR3 protein. Of 600,000 to 850,000 distinct CDR3 sequences listed, 20% to 25% are singletons. Total RNA was isolated from each sample in quantities of at least 6 micrograms. Per germline, CDR1 MDHEN and CDR2 SYDVKM. Unmatched junction bases numbered 6, after V lost 4 bases and J lost 0 bases. The CDR3 covers 16 residues. This clonotype was seen once. As yet, its antigen is unknown. The sample also formed part of further work on T cells of mothers and their children. Per that study: Per mother, over 9 million TCR beta CDR3 reads were obtained; per child, about 3 million. Sequencing revealed no T cell clones that were persistent and microchimeric.

Specimen: blood. The genes are TRBV28 and TRBJ1-5; 7 nucleotides line up with TRBD1. This TCR was sampled from a boy between 10 and 17 years old in good health. The DNA of the CDR3 is TGTGCCAGCAGTTCCAACACAGGGGCTAGCAATCAGCCCCAGCATTTT. It codes for CASSSNTGASNQPQHF. Full variable domain (missing parts from reference TRBV28 and TRBJ1-5): DVKVTQSSRYLVKRTGEKVFLECVQDMDHENMFWYRQDPGLGLRLIYFSYDVKMKEKGDIPEGYSVSREKKERFSLILESASTNQTSMYLCASSSNTGASNQPQHFGDGTRLSIL.